The next 24 T cell receptor beta chains were all read from a single sample in a study of blood T cell repertoires in COVID-19. Libraries were prepared by immunoSEQ multiplex PCR; TCRdb keeps only in-frame clonotypes and omits some of them. This repertoire shows over 85,000 clones, about 85% found once; its top ten account for 2% to 2.5%. Sequenced input: peripheral blood. Source of these receptors: a woman in her seventies with acute or convalescent COVID-19.

This sequence joins TRBV20-1 and TRBJ2-1, with a tentative D call TRBD2 (5 bases). Germline-derived CDR1 and CDR2 are DFQATT and SNEGSKA (reference sequence). This CDR3 spans 13 amino acids. V gave up 3 bases and J gave up 3 bases, with 9 bases separating them. The CDR3 loop reads CSASPGNYNEQFF. The CDR3 region has the DNA TGCAGTGCTAGTCCGGGGAACTACAATGAGCAGTTCTTC.

This clone was picked up a small number of times. The chain employs TRBV7-2 and TRBJ1-1, with a possible D match to TRBD1 (5 bases). Germline V CDR1 and CDR2: SGHTA, FQGNSA. The CDR3 consists of 15 residues. V lost 1 base and J lost 0, with 9 bases in between. The CDR3 region is CASSLGPGMNTEAFF. CDR3 in DNA: TGTGCCAGCAGCTTAGGGCCAGGGATGAACACTGAAGCTTTCTTT.

This clone was counted once. The CDR3 reads CASSLSGANSGNTIYF. CDR3 DNA: TGTGCCAGCAGCTTGTCCGGAGCGAACTCTGGAAACACCATATATTTT. V is TRBV5-5 and J is TRBJ1-3; no clear D. V shed 1 base and J shed 0 bases, with 11 bases lying between them. CDR1 is SGHKS and CDR2 is YYEKEE in the germline V gene (reference sequence). The CDR3 totals 16 residues. The full variable domain, with the rest looked up from reference TRBV5-5 and TRBJ1-3, is DAGVTQSPTHLIKTRGQQVTLRCSPISGHKSVSWYQQVLGQGPQFIFQYYEKEERGRGNFPDRFSARQFPNYSSELNVNALLLGDSALYLCASSLSGANSGNTIYFGEGSWLTVV.

The CDR3 bases are TGTGCCAGTAGTGAACAGACAGGTATGGAGGAGACCCAGTACTTC. This sequence encodes CASSEQTGMEETQYF. This rearrangement joins TRBV19 to TRBJ2-5, with D possibly being TRBD1 (6 bases). The germline V gene encodes CDR1 LNHDA and CDR2 SQIVND (reference sequence). V was shortened by 5 bases and J by 5 bases, with 18 bases between the two germline ends. The CDR3 has 15 residues.

This clone appeared once. V usage is TRBV6-5 and J usage is TRBJ2-5; 7 nucleotides align to TRBD1. V was clipped by 6 bases and J by 3 bases; unmatched bases: 1. The CDR3 loop spans 12 amino acids. The V gene's germline CDR1 is MNHEY and CDR2 SVGAGI. CDR3 residues: CASRGTEETQYF. DNA for the CDR3: TGTGCCAGCAGGGGGACAGAAGAGACCCAGTACTTC.

This chain connects TRBV7-3 to TRBJ1-1; maybe TRBD1 (5 bases). The CDR3 is 13 residues long. CDR1 is SGHTA and CDR2 is FQGTGA in the germline V gene. V was trimmed by 5 bases and J by 5 bases, leaving 12 bases between them. The CDR3, as DNA: TGTGCCAGCAGCCCGGGGAGGGGAACTGAAGCTTTCTTT. It is translated as CASSPGRGTEAFF.

This chain connects TRBV2 to TRBJ2-3; weak D call: TRBD2 (5 bases). The V end was cut by 8 bases, the J end by 2 bases, with 8 bases between. The CDR3 has 12 residues. CDR1 is SNHLY and CDR2 is FYNNEI in the germline V gene. CDR3 DNA: TGTGCCAGCCGGGGATTCACAGATACGCAGTATTTT. Its translation is CASRGFTDTQYF.

This clone showed up just a few times. This chain joins TRBV6-5 and TRBJ2-7; perhaps TRBD1 as D (6 bases). The CDR3 length is 16 residues. Germline CDR1 MNHEY, CDR2 SVGAGI. V was pared by 0 bases and J by 3 bases, with 15 bases between. CDR3 bases: TGTGCCAGCAGTTACTCAGGGATGTACAGGGACTACGAGCAGTACTTC. Protein: CASSYSGMYRDYEQYF.

The rearrangement links TRBV27 to TRBJ2-7; D is perhaps TRBD1 (6 bases). The V and J ends lost 5 bases and 4 bases respectively, with 12 bases between them. Germline assignment: CDR1 MNHEY and CDR2 SMNVEV (reference sequence). The CDR3 is made up of 13 amino acids. The CDR3 coding sequence is TGTGCCAGCAGTCCCAGGGGCCAGTACGAGCAGTACTTC. This translates into CASSPRGQYEQYF.

The chain is built from TRBV3-1 (or the pseudogene TRBV3-2) and TRBJ2-1; TRBD2 agrees at 7 bases. The CDR3 extends over 13 amino acids. Per the germline V gene, CDR1 is LGHDT and CDR2 is YNNKEL (reference sequence). Losses at the gene ends were 3 bases for V and 8 bases for J; bases not matched to a gene: 4. CDR3 nucleotides: TGTGCCAGCAGCCAGACCCGGGGGGATGAGCAGTTCTTC. This sequence encodes CASSQTRGDEQFF.

The chain carries TRBV6-2 or TRBV6-3 and TRBJ2-3; D unclear. The CDR3 extends over 13 amino acids. The ends were cut back, 4 bases at V and 2 bases at J, with 7 bases in the middle. Germline CDR1 reads MNHEY; CDR2 reads SVGEGT. The CDR3 bases are TGTGCCAGCAGTTCCCTAGTCACAGATACGCAGTATTTT. Protein: CASSSLVTDTQYF.

V gene TRBV5-5 combines with J gene TRBJ1-1; D call uncertain. The length of the CDR3 is 16 residues. In germline, CDR1 is SGHKS, CDR2 YYEKEE (reference sequence). Trimming left V 1 base short and J 2 bases short, with 15 bases between. The CDR3 region has the DNA TGTGCCAGCAGCTTGTCATCGGGAAAGGTTAACACTGAAGCTTTCTTT. Encoded protein: CASSLSSGKVNTEAFF.

J is TRBJ2-2 and V is TRBV28; 13 nucleotides agree with TRBD2. The CDR3 is 17 residues long. Germline values: CDR1 MDHEN, CDR2 SYDVKM. Germline trimming cut 8 bases from V and 4 bases from J; bases unmatched to any gene: 10. The CDR3 loop reads CASRGLAGASGTGELFF. CDR3 nucleotide sequence: TGTGCCAGCCGAGGACTAGCGGGGGCCAGCGGCACCGGGGAGCTGTTTTTT.

The CDR3 reads CASSGPGQGAGNYGYTF. The CDR3 DNA is TGCGCCAGCAGCGGACCGGGACAGGGGGCGGGTAACTATGGCTACACCTTC. The chain carries TRBV5-1 and TRBJ1-2; 12 positions match TRBD1. J lost 1 base, V lost 4 bases, and 8 bases had no gene match. The CDR3 totals 17 residues. Germline V gene lookup returns CDR1 SGHRS and CDR2 YFSETQ.

The chain carries TRBV7-6 and TRBJ2-3; D is uncertain. The CDR3 contains 15 residues. V shed 0 bases and J shed 2 bases, with 9 bases lying between them. Germline CDR1 SGHVS, CDR2 FNYEAQ. The CDR3 nucleotides read TGTGCCAGCAGCTTAGCTAGGCGGAACACAGATACGCAGTATTTT. It codes for CASSLARRNTDTQYF. Full variable domain (outside the CDR3, taken from reference TRBV7-6 and TRBJ2-3): GAGVSQSPRYKVTKRGQDVALRCDPISGHVSLYWYRQALGQGPEFLTYFNYEAQQDKSGLPNDRFSAERPEGSISTLTIQRTEQRDSAMYRCASSLARRNTDTQYFGPGTRLTVL.

This clone was recorded only once. The V gene is TRBV11-3, the J gene TRBJ1-3; the match to TRBD1 covers 9 bases. Looked up from germline, CDR1 is SGHNT and CDR2 is YENEEA. With V trimmed by 3 bases and J by 7 bases, 4 bases remained unmatched. The CDR3 covers 14 residues. The CDR3 sequence is CASSFRTGGNTIYF. CDR3 coding DNA: TGTGCCAGCAGCTTTCGTACAGGGGGCAACACCATATATTTT.

In DNA form, the CDR3 reads TGTGCCAGCAGCTTAGTGACTGCCGCTAACTATGGCTACACCTTC. Translating gives CASSLVTAANYGYTF. The chain is built from TRBV7-3 and TRBJ1-2; D remains ambiguous. V was trimmed by 2 bases and J by 0 bases, leaving 10 bases between them. The germline gives CDR1 SGHTA, CDR2 FQGTGA. The CDR3 extends over 15 amino acids.

The rearrangement joins TRBV28 to TRBJ2-5; TRBD2 is a possible D gene (5 bases). V was clipped by 6 bases and J by 1 base, with 12 bases between them. Per germline, CDR1 MDHEN and CDR2 SYDVKM. The CDR3 length is 14 residues. CDR3 loop: CASSPPGIQETQYF. The CDR3 coding sequence is TGTGCCAGCAGCCCTCCGGGGATCCAAGAGACCCAGTACTTC.

In its sample, this clone was seen a few times. The rearrangement links TRBV24-1 to TRBJ2-3, with 7 bases aligning to TRBD2. The CDR3 runs to 16 residues. Germline CDR1 is KGHDR and CDR2 is SFDVKD. V lost 4 bases and J lost 0; bases outside the gene matches: 6. The CDR3 nucleotides are TGTGCCACCAGTGACCCGCTAGCGGCGAGCACAGATACGCAGTATTTT. Its translation is CATSDPLAASTDTQYF.

The rearrangement uses TRBV4-2 and TRBJ1-6; a possible D gene is TRBD1 (6 bases). The CDR3 runs to 20 residues. Germline V lookup: CDR1 LGHNA, CDR2 YNFKEQ. Trimming left V 0 bases short and J 1 base short, with 19 bases between. The CDR3 coding sequence is TGTGCCAGCAGCCAAGATGGAGTTGCGGGGGGCTTTTCCTATAATTCACCCCTCCACTTT. Protein sequence: CASSQDGVAGGFSYNSPLHF.

The V and J genes are TRBV10-2 and TRBJ2-3, with D hard to call. Germline V CDR1 and CDR2: WSHSY, SAAADI. Deletions cut 5 bases from V and 0 bases from J, with 9 bases between. The CDR3 has 14 amino acids. The CDR3 protein is CASSPLLSTDTQYF. The CDR3 bases are TGCGCCAGCAGTCCCCTACTCAGCACAGATACGCAGTATTTT.

This chain joins TRBV19 and TRBJ1-2; D is unresolved. This CDR3 is built from 12 residues. Trimming took 6 bases from V and 5 from J, leaving 10 bases between them. Germline CDR1 is LNHDA and CDR2 is SQIVND (reference sequence). The CDR3 sequence is CASSMQRYGYTF. The CDR3 DNA reads as TGTGCCAGTAGCATGCAGCGGTATGGCTACACCTTC.

The chain recombines TRBV12-3 or TRBV12-4 with TRBJ1-1; D is ambiguous. Trimming pared 6 bases from V and 4 bases from J, leaving 6 bases between. The CDR3 extends over 11 amino acids. CDR3 DNA: TGTGCCAGCAGCTGGGCCACTGAAGCTTTCTTT. Translating gives CASSWATEAFF.

This chain connects TRBV2 to TRBJ1-6, with 8 bases aligning to TRBD1. Germline CDR1 is SNHLY and CDR2 is FYNNEI. CDR3 size: 15 residues. Trimming removed 4 bases from V and 9 bases from J; junction bases left unmatched: 8. The CDR3 region is CASSVQGQGFSPLHF. In nucleotides, the CDR3 is TGTGCCAGCAGTGTTCAAGGACAGGGATTTTCACCCCTCCACTTT.